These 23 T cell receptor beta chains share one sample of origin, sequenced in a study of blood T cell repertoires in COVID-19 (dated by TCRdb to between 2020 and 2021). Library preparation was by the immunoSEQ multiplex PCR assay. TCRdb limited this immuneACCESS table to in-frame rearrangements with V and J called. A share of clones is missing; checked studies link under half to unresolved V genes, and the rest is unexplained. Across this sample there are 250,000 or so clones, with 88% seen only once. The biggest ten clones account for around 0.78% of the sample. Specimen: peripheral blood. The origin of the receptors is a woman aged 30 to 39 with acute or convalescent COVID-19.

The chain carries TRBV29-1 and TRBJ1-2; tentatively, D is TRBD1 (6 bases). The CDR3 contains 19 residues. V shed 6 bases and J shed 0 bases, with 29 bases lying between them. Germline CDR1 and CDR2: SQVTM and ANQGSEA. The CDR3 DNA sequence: TGCAGCGTAGTTGGGTCTCGTTTTATGGGACAAGTCACTAACTATGGCTACACCTTC. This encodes CSVVGSRFMGQVTNYGYTF.

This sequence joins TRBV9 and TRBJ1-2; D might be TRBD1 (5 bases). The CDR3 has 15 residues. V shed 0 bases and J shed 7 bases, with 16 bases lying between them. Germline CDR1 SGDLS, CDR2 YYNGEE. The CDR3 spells CASSVGKAGIIGYTF. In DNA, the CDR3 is TGTGCCAGCAGCGTAGGGAAGGCAGGGATAATTGGCTACACCTTC.

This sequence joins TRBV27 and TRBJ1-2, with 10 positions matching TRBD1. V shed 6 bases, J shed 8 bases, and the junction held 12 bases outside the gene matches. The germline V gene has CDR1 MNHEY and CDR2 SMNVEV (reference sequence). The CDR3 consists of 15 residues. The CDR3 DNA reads TGTGCCAGCAGCGAATTGGGACAGGGGTTGGAAGGCTACACCTTC. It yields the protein CASSELGQGLEGYTF.

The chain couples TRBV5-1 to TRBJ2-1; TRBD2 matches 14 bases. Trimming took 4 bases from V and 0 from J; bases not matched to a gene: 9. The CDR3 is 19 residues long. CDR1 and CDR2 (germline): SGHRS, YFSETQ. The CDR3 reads CASSTWTSGRSDSYNEQFF. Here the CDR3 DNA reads TGCGCCAGCAGCACTTGGACTAGCGGGAGGTCAGACTCCTACAATGAGCAGTTCTTC.

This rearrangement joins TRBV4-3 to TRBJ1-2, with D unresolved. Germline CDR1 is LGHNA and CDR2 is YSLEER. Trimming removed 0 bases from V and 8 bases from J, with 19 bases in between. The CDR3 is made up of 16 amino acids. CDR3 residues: CASSQDFQLLGRGYTF. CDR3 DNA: TGCGCCAGCAGCCAAGATTTCCAGCTCCTAGGAAGGGGCTACACCTTC.

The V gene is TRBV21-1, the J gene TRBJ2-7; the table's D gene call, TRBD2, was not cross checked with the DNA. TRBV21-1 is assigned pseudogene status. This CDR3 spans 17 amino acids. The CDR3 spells CASSKWTSGINSYEQYF. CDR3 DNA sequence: TGTGCCAGCAGCAAATGGACTAGCGGGATCAACTCCTACGAGCAGTACTTC.

This CDR3 is CASSTGSTGTEAFF. The CDR3 DNA is TGTGCCAGTAGTACAGGCTCCACAGGCACTGAAGCTTTCTTT. The chain recombines TRBV19 with TRBJ1-1; D is perhaps TRBD1 (5 bases). Germline CDR1 and CDR2: LNHDA and SQIVND (reference sequence). The CDR3 sequence is 14 residues long. Trimming took 4 bases from V and 4 from J, leaving 13 bases between them.

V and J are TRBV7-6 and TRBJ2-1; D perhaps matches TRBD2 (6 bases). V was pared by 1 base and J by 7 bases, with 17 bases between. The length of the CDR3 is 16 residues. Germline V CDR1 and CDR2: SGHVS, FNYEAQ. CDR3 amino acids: CASSLGLGLASNEQFF. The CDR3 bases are TGTGCCAGCAGCTTAGGTCTTGGGCTAGCGAGTAATGAGCAGTTCTTC.

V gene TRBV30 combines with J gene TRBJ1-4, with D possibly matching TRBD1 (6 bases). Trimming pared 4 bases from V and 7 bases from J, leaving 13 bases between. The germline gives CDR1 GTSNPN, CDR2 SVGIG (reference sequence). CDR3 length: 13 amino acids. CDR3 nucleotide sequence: TGTGCCTGGAATGGGGGGGCTGGTGAAAAACTGTTTTTT. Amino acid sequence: CAWNGGAGEKLFF.

The CDR3, as DNA: TGTGCCAGTAGTATTAGGGGCGTGGGTCGGCCCCAGCATTTT. It yields the protein CASSIRGVGRPQHF. This rearrangement joins TRBV19 to TRBJ1-5, with a possible D match to TRBD1 (5 bases). The V end lost 3 bases, the J end lost 9 bases, and 15 bases lay between the germline ends. The CDR3 totals 14 residues. Germline V lookup: CDR1 LNHDA, CDR2 SQIVND (reference sequence).

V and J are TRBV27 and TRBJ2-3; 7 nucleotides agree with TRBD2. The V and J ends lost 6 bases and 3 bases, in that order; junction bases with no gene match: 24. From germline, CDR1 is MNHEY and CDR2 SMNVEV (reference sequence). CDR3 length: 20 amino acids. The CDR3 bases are TGTGCCAGCAGCCAACGCCACCAAGCGGGGCCGGTCATATGGACAGATACGCAGTATTTT. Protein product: CASSQRHQAGPVIWTDTQYF.

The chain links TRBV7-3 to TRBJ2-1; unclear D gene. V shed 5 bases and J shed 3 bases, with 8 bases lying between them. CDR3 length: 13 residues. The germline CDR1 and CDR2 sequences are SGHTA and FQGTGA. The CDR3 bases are TGTGCCAGCAGCCTAAATAACTACAATGAGCAGTTCTTC. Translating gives CASSLNNYNEQFF. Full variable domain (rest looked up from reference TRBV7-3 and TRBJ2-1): GAGVSQTPSNKVTEKGKYVELRCDPISGHTALYWYRQSLGQGPEFLIYFQGTGAADDSGLPNDRFFAVRPEGSVSTLKIQRTERGDSAVYLCASSLNNYNEQFFGPGTRLTVL.

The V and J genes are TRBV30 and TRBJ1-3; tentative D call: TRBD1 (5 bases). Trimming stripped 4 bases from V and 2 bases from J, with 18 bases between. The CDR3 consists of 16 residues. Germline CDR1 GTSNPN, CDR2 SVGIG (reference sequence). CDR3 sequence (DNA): TGTGCCTGGACCCCAAGGGGAGGCGGGGCTGGAAACACCATATATTTT. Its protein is CAWTPRGGGAGNTIYF.

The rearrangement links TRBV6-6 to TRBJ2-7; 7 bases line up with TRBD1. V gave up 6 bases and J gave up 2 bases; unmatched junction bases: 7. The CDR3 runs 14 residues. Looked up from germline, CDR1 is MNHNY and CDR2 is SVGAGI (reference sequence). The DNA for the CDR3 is TGTGCCAGCAGCAAGGGGGCGAACACCTACGAGCAGTACTTC. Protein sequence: CASSKGANTYEQYF.

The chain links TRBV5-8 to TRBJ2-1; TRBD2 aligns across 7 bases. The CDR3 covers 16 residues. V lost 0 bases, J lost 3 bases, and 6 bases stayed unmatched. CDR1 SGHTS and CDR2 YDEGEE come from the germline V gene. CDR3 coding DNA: TGTGCCAGCAGCTTGGGGTCGGCTAGCGGCTACAATGAGCAGTTCTTC. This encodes CASSLGSASGYNEQFF.

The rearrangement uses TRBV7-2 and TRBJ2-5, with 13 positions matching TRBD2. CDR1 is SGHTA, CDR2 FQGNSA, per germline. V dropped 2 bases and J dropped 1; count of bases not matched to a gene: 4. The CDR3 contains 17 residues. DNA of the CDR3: TGTGCCAGCAGCTTAACTAGCGGGAGGGGGGGCCAAGAGACCCAGTACTTC. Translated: CASSLTSGRGGQETQYF.

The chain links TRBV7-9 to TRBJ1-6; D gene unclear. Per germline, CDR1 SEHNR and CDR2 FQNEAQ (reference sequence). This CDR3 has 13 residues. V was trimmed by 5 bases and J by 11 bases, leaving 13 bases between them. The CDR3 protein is CASSITSEAPLHF. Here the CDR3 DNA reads TGTGCCAGCAGCATCACAAGCGAGGCACCCCTCCACTTT.

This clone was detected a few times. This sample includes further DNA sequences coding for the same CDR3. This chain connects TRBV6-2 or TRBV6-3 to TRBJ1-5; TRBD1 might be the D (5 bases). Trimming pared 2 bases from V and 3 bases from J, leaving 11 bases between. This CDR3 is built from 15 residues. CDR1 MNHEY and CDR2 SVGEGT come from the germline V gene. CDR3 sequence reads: CASSYGGGSNQPQHF. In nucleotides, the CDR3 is TGTGCCAGCAGTTACGGCGGGGGTTCCAATCAGCCCCAGCATTTT.

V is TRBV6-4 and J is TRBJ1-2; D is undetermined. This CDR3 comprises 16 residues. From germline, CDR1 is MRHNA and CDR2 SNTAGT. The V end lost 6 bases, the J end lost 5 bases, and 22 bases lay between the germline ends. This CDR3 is CASSTHGMVQPYGYTF. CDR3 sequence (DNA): TGTGCCAGCAGCACCCACGGGATGGTACAGCCGTATGGCTACACCTTC.

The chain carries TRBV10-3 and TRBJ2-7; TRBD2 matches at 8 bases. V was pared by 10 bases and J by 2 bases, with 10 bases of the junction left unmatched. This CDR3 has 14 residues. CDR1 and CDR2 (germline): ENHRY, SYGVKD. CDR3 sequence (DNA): TGTGCCAGTTCCGGGAGGGTTTCTCCCTACGAGCAGTACTTC. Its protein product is CASSGRVSPYEQYF.

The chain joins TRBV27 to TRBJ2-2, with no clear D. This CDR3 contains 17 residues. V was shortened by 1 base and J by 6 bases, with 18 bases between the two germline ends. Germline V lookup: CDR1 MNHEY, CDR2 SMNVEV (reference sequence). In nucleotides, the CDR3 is TGTGCCAGCAGTTTATTTGGATGGGCCGGTTCCCCCGGGGAGCTGTTTTTT. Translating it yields CASSLFGWAGSPGELFF.

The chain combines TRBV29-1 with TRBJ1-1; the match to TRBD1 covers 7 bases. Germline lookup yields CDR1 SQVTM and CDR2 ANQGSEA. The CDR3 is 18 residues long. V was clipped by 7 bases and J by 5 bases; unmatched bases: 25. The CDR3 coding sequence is TGCAGCGCCTCACGGGCTCGGGTTCCAAACCGACAGGGTACTGAAGCTTTCTTT. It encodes CSASRARVPNRQGTEAFF.

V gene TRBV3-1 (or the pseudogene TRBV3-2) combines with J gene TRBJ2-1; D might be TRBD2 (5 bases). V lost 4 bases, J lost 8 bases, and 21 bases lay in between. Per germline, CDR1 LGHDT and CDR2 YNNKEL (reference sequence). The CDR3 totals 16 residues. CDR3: CASSRRPSYPWDEQFF. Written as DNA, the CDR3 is TGTGCCAGCAGCCGGAGGCCAAGCTACCCTTGGGATGAGCAGTTCTTC.